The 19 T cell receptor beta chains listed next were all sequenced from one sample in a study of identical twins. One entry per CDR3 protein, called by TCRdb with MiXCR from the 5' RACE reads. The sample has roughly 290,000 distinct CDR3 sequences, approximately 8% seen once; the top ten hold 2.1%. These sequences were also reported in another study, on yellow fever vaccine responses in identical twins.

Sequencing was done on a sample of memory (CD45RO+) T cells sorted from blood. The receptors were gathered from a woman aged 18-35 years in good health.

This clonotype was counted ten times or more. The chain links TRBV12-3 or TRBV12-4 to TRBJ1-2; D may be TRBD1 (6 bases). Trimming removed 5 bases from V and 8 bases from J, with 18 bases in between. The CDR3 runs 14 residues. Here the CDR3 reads CASSPMGHSPGYTF. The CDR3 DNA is TGTGCCAGCAGTCCAATGGGACATTCTCCCGGCTACACCTTC.

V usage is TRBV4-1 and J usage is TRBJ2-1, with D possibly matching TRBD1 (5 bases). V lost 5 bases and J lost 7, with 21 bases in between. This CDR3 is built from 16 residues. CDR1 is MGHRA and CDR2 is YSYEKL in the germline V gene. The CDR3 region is CASSTGPRDGVNEQFF. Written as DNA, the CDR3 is TGCGCCAGCAGCACGGGTCCCAGGGATGGGGTGAATGAGCAGTTCTTC.

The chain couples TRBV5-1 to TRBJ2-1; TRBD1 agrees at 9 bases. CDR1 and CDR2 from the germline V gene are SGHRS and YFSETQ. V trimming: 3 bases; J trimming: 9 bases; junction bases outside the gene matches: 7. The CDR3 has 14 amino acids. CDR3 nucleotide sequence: TGCGCCAGCAGCTCCGGGACAGGGTTTACTGAGCAGTTCTTC. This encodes CASSSGTGFTEQFF.

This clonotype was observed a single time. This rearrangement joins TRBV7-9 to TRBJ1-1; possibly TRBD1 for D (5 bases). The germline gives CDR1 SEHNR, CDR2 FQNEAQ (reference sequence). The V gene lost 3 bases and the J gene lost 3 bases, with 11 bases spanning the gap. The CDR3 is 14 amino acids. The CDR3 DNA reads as TGTGCCAGCAGCTTGCAGGGAAGTTACACTGAAGCTTTCTTT. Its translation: CASSLQGSYTEAFF.

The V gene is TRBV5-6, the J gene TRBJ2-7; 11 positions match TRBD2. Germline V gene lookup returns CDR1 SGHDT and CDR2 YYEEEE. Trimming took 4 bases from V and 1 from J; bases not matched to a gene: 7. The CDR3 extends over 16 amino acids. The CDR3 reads CASSPRTSGRSYEQYF. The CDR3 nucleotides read TGTGCCAGCAGCCCACGCACTAGCGGGAGATCCTACGAGCAGTACTTC.

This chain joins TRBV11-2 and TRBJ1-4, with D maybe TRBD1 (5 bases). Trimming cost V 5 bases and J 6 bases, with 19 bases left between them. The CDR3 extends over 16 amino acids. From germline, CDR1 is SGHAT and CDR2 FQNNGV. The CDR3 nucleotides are TGTGCCAGCAGCCCCCGCTCCCGCAGGGTGGATGAAAAACTGTTTTTT. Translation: CASSPRSRRVDEKLFF. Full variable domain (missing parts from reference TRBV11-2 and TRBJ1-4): EAGVAQSPRYKIIEKRQSVAFWCNPISGHATLYWYQQILGQGPKLLIQFQNNGVVDDSQLPKDRFSAERLKGVDSTLKIQPAKLEDSAVYLCASSPRSRRVDEKLFFGSGTQLSVL.

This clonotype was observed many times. The chain's CDR3 is CASSSRFGQGTDTQYF. CDR3 nucleotides: TGTGCCAGCAGCTCACGTTTTGGACAGGGCACAGATACGCAGTATTTT. The rearrangement uses TRBV11-2 and TRBJ2-3; 7 nucleotides match TRBD1. Germline trimming cut 4 bases from V and 1 base from J; bases unmatched to any gene: 8. The germline V gene has CDR1 SGHAT and CDR2 FQNNGV. The CDR3 length is 16 residues.

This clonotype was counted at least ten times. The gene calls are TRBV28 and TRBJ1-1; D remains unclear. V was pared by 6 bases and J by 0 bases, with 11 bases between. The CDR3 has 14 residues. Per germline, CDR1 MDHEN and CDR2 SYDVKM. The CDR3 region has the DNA TGTGCCAGCAGGATTCCCGTTATGAACACTGAAGCTTTCTTT. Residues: CASRIPVMNTEAFF.

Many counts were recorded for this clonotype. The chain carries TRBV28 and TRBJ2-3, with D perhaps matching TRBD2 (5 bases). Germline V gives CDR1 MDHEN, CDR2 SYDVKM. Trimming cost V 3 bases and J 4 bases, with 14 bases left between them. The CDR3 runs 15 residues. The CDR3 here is CASSFAGGRADTQYF. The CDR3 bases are TGTGCCAGCAGTTTTGCTGGAGGTCGGGCAGATACGCAGTATTTT.

CDR3: CSAKGQLNQPQHF. In DNA form, the CDR3 reads TGCAGTGCTAAGGGACAGCTAAATCAGCCCCAGCATTTT. This sequence joins TRBV20-1 and TRBJ1-5; TRBD1 agrees at 7 bases. The V gene end was trimmed by 4 bases and the J gene end by 4 bases; junction bases not matched to a gene: 4. The CDR3 runs to 13 residues. Germline V CDR1 and CDR2: DFQATT, SNEGSKA (reference sequence).

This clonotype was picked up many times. This CDR3 reads CASSFVRTNTGELFF. CDR3 nucleotide sequence: TGCGCCAGCAGCTTTGTCCGGACGAACACCGGGGAGCTGTTTTTT. The V gene is TRBV5-1, the J gene TRBJ2-2; D ambiguous. Trimming stripped 2 bases from V and 0 bases from J, with 8 bases between. This CDR3 spans 15 amino acids. The germline V gene has CDR1 SGHRS and CDR2 YFSETQ.

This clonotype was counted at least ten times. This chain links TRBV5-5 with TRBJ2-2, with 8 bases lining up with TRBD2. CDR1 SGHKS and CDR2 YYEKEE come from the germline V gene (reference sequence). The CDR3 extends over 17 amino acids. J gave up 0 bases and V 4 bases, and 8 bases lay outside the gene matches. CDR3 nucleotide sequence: TGTGCCAGCAGCCCCGTTCCGGGACTAGCGAACACCGGGGAGCTGTTTTTT. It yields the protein CASSPVPGLANTGELFF.

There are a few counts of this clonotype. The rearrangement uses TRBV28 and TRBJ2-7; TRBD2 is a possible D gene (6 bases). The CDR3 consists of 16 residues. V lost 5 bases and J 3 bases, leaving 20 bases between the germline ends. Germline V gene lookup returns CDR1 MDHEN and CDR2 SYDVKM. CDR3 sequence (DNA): TGTGCCAGCAGTCACTCGACGGGGGTAATGTTCTACGAGCAGTACTTC. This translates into CASSHSTGVMFYEQYF.

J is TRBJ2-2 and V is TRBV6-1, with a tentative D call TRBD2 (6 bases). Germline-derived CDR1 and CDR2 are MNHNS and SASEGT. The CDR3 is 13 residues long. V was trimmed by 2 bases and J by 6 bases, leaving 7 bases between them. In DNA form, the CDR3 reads TGTGCCAGCAGTGAATGGGGGGCCGGGGAGCTGTTTTTT. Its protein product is CASSEWGAGELFF.

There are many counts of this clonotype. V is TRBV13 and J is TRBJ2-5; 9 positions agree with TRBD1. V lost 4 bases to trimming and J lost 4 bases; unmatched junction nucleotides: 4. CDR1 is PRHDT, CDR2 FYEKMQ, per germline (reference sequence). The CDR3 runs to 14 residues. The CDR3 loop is CASSSRTGAETQYF. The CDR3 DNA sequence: TGTGCCAGCAGCTCCCGGACAGGGGCAGAGACCCAGTACTTC.

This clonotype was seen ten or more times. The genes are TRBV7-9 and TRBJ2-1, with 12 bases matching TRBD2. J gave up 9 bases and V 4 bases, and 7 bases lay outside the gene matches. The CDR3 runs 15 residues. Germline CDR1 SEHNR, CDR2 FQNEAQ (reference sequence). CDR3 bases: TGTGCCAGCAGCTCAAGGACTAGCGGGGCAAGTGAGCAGTTCTTC. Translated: CASSSRTSGASEQFF.

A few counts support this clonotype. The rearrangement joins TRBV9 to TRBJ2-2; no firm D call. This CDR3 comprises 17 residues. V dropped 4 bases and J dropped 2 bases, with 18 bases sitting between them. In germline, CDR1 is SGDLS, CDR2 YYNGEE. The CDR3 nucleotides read TGTGCCAGCAGCCCCAGAGGCAACATTCAAAACACCGGGGAGCTGTTTTTT. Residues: CASSPRGNIQNTGELFF.

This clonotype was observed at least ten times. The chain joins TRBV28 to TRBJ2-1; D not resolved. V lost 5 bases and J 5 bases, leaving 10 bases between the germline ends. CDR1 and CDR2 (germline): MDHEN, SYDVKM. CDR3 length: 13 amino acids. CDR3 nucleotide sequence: TGTGCCAGCAGTCCCCCCGCGAACAATGAGCAGTTCTTC. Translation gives CASSPPANNEQFF.

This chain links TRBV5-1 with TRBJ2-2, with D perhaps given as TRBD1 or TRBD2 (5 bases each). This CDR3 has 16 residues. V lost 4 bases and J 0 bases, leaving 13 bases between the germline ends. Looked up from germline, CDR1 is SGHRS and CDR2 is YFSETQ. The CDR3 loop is CASSPGTNSNTGELFF. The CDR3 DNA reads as TGCGCCAGCAGCCCAGGGACGAACTCGAACACCGGGGAGCTGTTTTTT.